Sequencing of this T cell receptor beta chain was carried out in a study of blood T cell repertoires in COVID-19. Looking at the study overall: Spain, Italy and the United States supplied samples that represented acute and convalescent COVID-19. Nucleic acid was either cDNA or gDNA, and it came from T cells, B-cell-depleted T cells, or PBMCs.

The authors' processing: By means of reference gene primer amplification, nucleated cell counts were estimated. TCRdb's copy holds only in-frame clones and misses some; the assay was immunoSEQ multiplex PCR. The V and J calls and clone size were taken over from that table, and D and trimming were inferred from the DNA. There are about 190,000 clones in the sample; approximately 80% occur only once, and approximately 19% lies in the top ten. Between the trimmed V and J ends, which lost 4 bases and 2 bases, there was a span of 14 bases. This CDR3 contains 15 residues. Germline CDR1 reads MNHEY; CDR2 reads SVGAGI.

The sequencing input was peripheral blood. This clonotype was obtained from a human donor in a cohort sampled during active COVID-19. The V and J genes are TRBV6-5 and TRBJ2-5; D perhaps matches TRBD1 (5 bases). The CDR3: CASSSLRQIQETQYF. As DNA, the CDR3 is TGTGCCAGCAGTTCCCTTCGACAGATTCAAGAGACCCAGTACTTC.